Shown below are 25 T cell receptor beta chains from a single sample sequenced in a study of glioma-infiltrating T cells after dendritic cell vaccination. Measured with immunoSEQ multiplex PCR; TCRdb has only the in-frame clones, and not every one. This sample has fewer than 110,000 clones, with 81% found just once. This specimen consisted of blood, obtained before dendritic cell vaccination. The receptor source for this set is a human donor with glioblastoma.

This clone showed up many times. The chain recombines TRBV19 with TRBJ2-3; 7 nucleotides line up with TRBD1. The trim removed 7 bases at V and 2 bases at J, leaving 6 bases unmatched. The CDR3 runs to 14 residues. Germline assignment: CDR1 LNHDA and CDR2 SQIVND (reference sequence). As DNA, the CDR3 is TGTGCCAGTAACCCGGGACAGAACACAGATACGCAGTATTTT. This encodes CASNPGQNTDTQYF.

In this sample, this clone turned up a few times. This rearrangement joins TRBV27 to TRBJ1-6; 7 bases are shared with TRBD1. Germline V gene lookup returns CDR1 MNHEY and CDR2 SMNVEV (reference sequence). V lost 9 bases, J lost 10 bases, and 6 bases stayed unmatched. The CDR3 sequence is 12 residues long. The CDR3 protein is CASEGARSPLHF. The DNA of the CDR3 is TGTGCCAGTGAGGGGGCCCGATCACCCCTCCACTTT.

The J gene is TRBJ2-1, the V gene TRBV6-5; D is unclear. There are 12 residues in the CDR3. CDR1 is MNHEY and CDR2 is SVGAGI in the germline V gene. The V end was cut by 6 bases, the J end by 3 bases, with 6 bases between. The CDR3: CASSRDYNEQFF. For the CDR3, the DNA is TGTGCCAGCAGCCGAGACTACAATGAGCAGTTCTTC.

This chain joins TRBV5-4 and TRBJ1-1, with D tentatively TRBD1 (6 bases). Looked up from germline, CDR1 is SGHNT and CDR2 is YYREEE (reference sequence). The CDR3 has 15 amino acids. The V end was cut by 4 bases, the J end by 6 bases, with 19 bases between. DNA for the CDR3: TGTGCCAGCAGCCCGGGGGGGCGGATGATCTCTGAAGCTTTCTTT. It yields the protein CASSPGGRMISEAFF.

In its sample, this clone was seen many times. The J gene is TRBJ1-2, the V gene TRBV9; a possible D gene is TRBD1 (5 bases). The CDR3 runs to 12 residues. Per the germline V gene, CDR1 is SGDLS and CDR2 is YYNGEE. V gave up 0 bases and J gave up 13 bases, with 13 bases separating them. The DNA for the CDR3 is TGTGCCAGCAGCGTAGGGCGGGGCCCCACCACCTTC. It translates to CASSVGRGPTTF.

CDR3 protein: CAWSGRGGDSPLHF. CDR3 coding DNA: TGTGCCTGGAGTGGGAGGGGAGGGGATTCACCCCTCCACTTT. The J gene is TRBJ1-6, the V gene TRBV30; maybe TRBD1 (5 bases). CDR3 length: 14 amino acids. The germline gives CDR1 GTSNPN, CDR2 SVGIG (reference sequence). Trimming took 1 base from V and 8 from J, leaving 12 bases between them.

This rearrangement joins TRBV19 to TRBJ2-1; possibly TRBD2 for D (6 bases). Trimming removed 4 bases from V and 5 bases from J, with 12 bases in between. CDR1 LNHDA and CDR2 SQIVND come from the germline V gene (reference sequence). The CDR3 covers 14 residues. This CDR3 is CASSTRLDDNEQFF. The CDR3, as DNA: TGTGCCAGTAGTACGAGACTAGATGACAATGAGCAGTTCTTC.

This clone showed up just once. This rearrangement joins TRBV7-3 to TRBJ2-7, with D unclear. The V end was cut by 2 bases, the J end by 0 bases, with 11 bases between. CDR1 and CDR2 from the germline V gene are SGHTA and FQGTGA. The CDR3 has 15 residues. The CDR3 here is CASSLFHLSSYEQYF. The CDR3, as DNA: TGTGCCAGCAGCTTATTCCATCTCAGCTCCTACGAGCAGTACTTC.

The count of this clone is one. The chain couples TRBV5-1 to TRBJ2-1; D is perhaps TRBD2 (6 bases). Germline assignment: CDR1 SGHRS and CDR2 YFSETQ. V shed 0 bases and J shed 7 bases, with 14 bases lying between them. The CDR3 totals 15 residues. The CDR3: CASSLVVGGRNEQFF. In DNA, the CDR3 is TGCGCCAGCAGCTTGGTAGTGGGGGGAAGAAATGAGCAGTTCTTC. The variable domain in full, completed from reference TRBV5-1 and TRBJ2-1, reads KAGVTQTPRYLIKTRGQQVTLSCSPISGHRSVSWYQQTPGQGLQFLFEYFSETQRNKGNFPGRFSGRQFSNSRSEMNVSTLELGDSALYLCASSLVVGGRNEQFFGPGTRLTVL.

The rearrangement links TRBV7-2 to TRBJ2-7; 9 bases are a match to TRBD2. Germline lookup yields CDR1 SGHTA and CDR2 FQGNSA. V lost 5 bases and J lost 6; bases outside the gene matches: 11. The CDR3 is 15 residues long. For the CDR3, the DNA is TGTGCCAGCAGCAACTCAAGGGAGCGGGGGGTCGAGCAGTACTTC. Protein product: CASSNSRERGVEQYF.

The CDR3 region is CASSWGEAKTGNTIYF. CDR3 sequence (DNA): TGTGCCAGCAGTTGGGGGGAGGCAAAAACTGGAAACACCATATATTTT. The V and J genes are TRBV6-6 and TRBJ1-3; perhaps TRBD1 as D (5 bases). Trimming shortened V by 4 bases and J by 2 bases, and 15 bases separated the two germline ends. Looked up from germline, CDR1 is MNHNY and CDR2 is SVGAGI (reference sequence). CDR3 size: 16 residues.

V and J are TRBV5-5 and TRBJ1-1, with a possible D match to TRBD1 (5 bases). The V end lost 6 bases, the J end lost 5 bases, and 23 bases lay between the germline ends. CDR3 length equals 16 residues. CDR1 and CDR2 from the germline V gene are SGHKS and YYEKEE (reference sequence). DNA for the CDR3: TGTGCCAGCATCCAACACGGGGGGATGGAGAGTACTGAAGCTTTCTTT. The encoded protein is CASIQHGGMESTEAFF.

The gene calls are TRBV9 and TRBJ2-3; weak D call: TRBD1 (6 bases). V lost 0 bases to trimming and J lost 2 bases, with 10 bases between them. There are 15 residues in the CDR3. Germline V CDR1 and CDR2: SGDLS, YYNGEE. The DNA of the CDR3 is TGTGCCAGCAGCGTAGAGGACAGCTACACAGATACGCAGTATTTT. Amino acids: CASSVEDSYTDTQYF.

V gene TRBV2 combines with J gene TRBJ2-3, with D possibly being TRBD1 (6 bases). Germline V gene lookup returns CDR1 SNHLY and CDR2 FYNNEI. CDR3 size: 15 residues. The ends were cut back, 6 bases at V and 2 bases at J, with 15 bases in the middle. The CDR3, as DNA: TGTGCCAGCAGCCCTGACAGGTCGATCACAGATACGCAGTATTTT. Protein sequence: CASSPDRSITDTQYF.

The chain recombines TRBV11-3 with TRBJ1-2; D is perhaps TRBD1 (6 bases). The CDR3 covers 13 residues. Germline assignment: CDR1 SGHNT and CDR2 YENEEA. V lost 3 bases and J 5 bases, leaving 10 bases between the germline ends. The CDR3 DNA is TGTGCCAGCAGCTTGGACAGAAATTATGGCTACACCTTC. It specifies CASSLDRNYGYTF.

CDR3 sequence reads: CASSPAGLPDTGELFF. In nucleotides, the CDR3 is TGCGCCAGCAGCCCGGCGGGACTCCCCGACACCGGGGAGCTGTTTTTT. V and J are TRBV5-1 and TRBJ2-2; D may be TRBD2 (6 bases). In germline, CDR1 is SGHRS, CDR2 YFSETQ. V was cut by 4 bases and J by 3 bases, with 16 bases left in between. The CDR3 has 16 amino acids. The full variable domain, in which reference TRBV5-1 and TRBJ2-2 provide the parts outside the CDR3, is KAGVTQTPRYLIKTRGQQVTLSCSPISGHRSVSWYQQTPGQGLQFLFEYFSETQRNKGNFPGRFSGRQFSNSRSEMNVSTLELGDSALYLCASSPAGLPDTGELFFGEGSRLTVL.

This clone was observed a single time. The V call is TRBV30, the J call TRBJ1-3; 7 positions agree with TRBD1. J gave up 0 bases and V 3 bases, and 17 bases lay outside the gene matches. The CDR3 totals 19 residues. CDR1 and CDR2 from the germline V gene are GTSNPN and SVGIG (reference sequence). Here the CDR3 DNA reads TGTGCCTGGAGCGGGGACAGTGTAACTCCGGTCAACTCTGGAAACACCATATATTTT. The encoded protein is CAWSGDSVTPVNSGNTIYF.

This clone turned up a few times. CDR3 sequence (DNA): TGTGCCAGCATGGGAGGGTACGATGAGCAGTTCTTC. Residues: CASMGGYDEQFF. This chain links TRBV27 with TRBJ2-1; TRBD2 agrees at 7 bases. V was pared by 7 bases and J by 8 bases, with 5 bases of the junction left unmatched. The germline CDR1 and CDR2 sequences are MNHEY and SMNVEV (reference sequence). CDR3 length equals 12 residues.

The J gene is TRBJ2-5, the V gene TRBV5-1, with D unclear. CDR1 is SGHRS, CDR2 YFSETQ, per germline. The CDR3 extends over 13 amino acids. V lost 5 bases and J lost 3, with 11 bases in between. CDR3 nucleotides: TGCGCCAGCAGATTGACAACTAAAGAGACCCAGTACTTC. This sequence encodes CASRLTTKETQYF.

The CDR3 sequence is CASSDQGPGDYGYTF. CDR3 nucleotide sequence: TGCGCCAGCAGCGACCAAGGTCCGGGGGACTATGGCTACACCTTC. The genes are TRBV5-1 and TRBJ1-2; TRBD1 is a possible D gene (5 bases). The V end lost 4 bases, the J end lost 3 bases, and 16 bases lay between the germline ends. The germline V gene has CDR1 SGHRS and CDR2 YFSETQ. The CDR3 runs to 15 residues.

The chain is built from TRBV11-1 and TRBJ2-5; 8 nucleotides match TRBD2. The V gene end was trimmed by 6 bases and the J gene end by 4 bases; junction bases not matched to a gene: 10. The CDR3 covers 15 residues. The germline V gene encodes CDR1 SGHAT and CDR2 FQDESV (reference sequence). The CDR3 sequence is CASSFPGGGRETQYF. CDR3 DNA: TGTGCCAGCAGTTTCCCCGGGGGGGGAAGAGAGACCCAGTACTTC. The variable domain in full, completed from reference TRBV11-1 and TRBJ2-5, reads EAEVAQSPRYKITEKSQAVAFWCDPISGHATLYWYRQILGQGPELLVQFQDESVVDDSQLPKDRFSAERLKGVDSTLKIQPAELGDSAMYLCASSFPGGGRETQYFGPGTRLLVL.

The chain combines TRBV7-2 with TRBJ2-7; 9 bases agree with TRBD2. Trimming at V came to 2 bases and at J to 2 bases, leaving 7 bases not matched to a gene. Germline V lookup: CDR1 SGHTA, CDR2 FQGNSA. The CDR3 sequence is 16 residues long. The CDR3 protein is CASSLSSGGRTYEQYF. CDR3 bases: TGTGCCAGCAGCTTAAGTAGCGGGGGCCGCACCTACGAGCAGTACTTC.

J is TRBJ2-3 and V is TRBV5-6, with 7 bases aligning to TRBD1. V shed 4 bases, J shed 5 bases, and the junction held 10 bases outside the gene matches. This CDR3 comprises 15 residues. Germline CDR1 is SGHDT and CDR2 is YYEEEE. The CDR3 DNA reads TGTGCCAGCAGCCAACAGGGGCCCGGGATAGATACGCAGTATTTT. Translating gives CASSQQGPGIDTQYF.

The J gene is TRBJ2-3, the V gene TRBV15, with 9 bases fitting TRBD2. V lost 0 bases, J lost 4 bases, and 2 bases stayed unmatched. The germline gives CDR1 LNHNV, CDR2 YYDKDF (reference sequence). The CDR3 sequence is 15 residues long. CDR3 nucleotide sequence: TGTGCCACCAGCAGAGATAGGACTAGCGCAGATACGCAGTATTTT. Its translation: CATSRDRTSADTQYF.

This chain joins TRBV19 and TRBJ1-1, with a tentative D call TRBD1 (6 bases). This CDR3 is built from 15 residues. CDR1 and CDR2 (germline): LNHDA, SQIVND (reference sequence). With 1 base removed from V and 2 bases from J, the gap between germline ends came to 11 bases. The CDR3 sequence: CASSIGAGANTEAFF. The CDR3 DNA reads as TGTGCCAGTAGTATAGGTGCAGGGGCCAACACTGAAGCTTTCTTT. The full variable domain, completed using reference TRBV19 and TRBJ1-1, is DGGITQSPKYLFRKEGQNVTLSCEQNLNHDAMYWYRQDPGQGLRLIYYSQIVNDFQKGDIAEGYSVSREKKESFPLTVTSAQKNPTAFYLCASSIGAGANTEAFFGQGTRLTVV.